The rows below give T cell receptor beta chains drawn from one sample of a study of shared clonotypes between healthy human individuals. Some clones are missing from TCRdb's copy, which holds only in-frame ones; the method was immunoSEQ multiplex PCR. The sample includes some 700,000 clones, roughly 87% seen only once; the top ten take about 33%. The material sequenced was memory CD8+ T cells from PBMCs. The origin of the receptors is a man younger than 35 in good health. Some clones in this sample may be carry-over from other donors' samples. The CDR3 runs from the conserved cysteine through the conserved F or W. A D gene is named only where the DNA matches it firmly. Expanded clones are given a class, and other clones once, few, many or no size at all.

D,V,size,J,DNA,CDR3
NA,TRBV30,few,TRBJ1-5,TGTGCCTGGAGCATATGGGGGTTCCAGCCCCAGCATTTT,CAWSIWGFQPQHF
NA,TRBV9,once,TRBJ2-1,TGTGCCAGCAGCGTAGGGGGCAGCAATGAGCAGTTCTTC,CASSVGGSNEQFF
NA,TRBV5-6,NA,TRBJ2-1,TGTGCCAGCAGCCGGGATCGGCGGGCGATGAGGAATGAGCAGTTCTTC,CASSRDRRAMRNEQFF
NA,TRBV27,NA,TRBJ1-1,TGTGCCAGCAGTTTAGGCGGGGGCGCGGGCACTGAAGCTTTCTTT,CASSLGGGAGTEAFF
NA,TRBV7-9,NA,TRBJ2-1,TGTGCCAGCAGCTCTCCGGGACCAGTAAAGTACAATGAGCAGTTCTTC,CASSSPGPVKYNEQFF
NA,TRBV19,NA,TRBJ2-5,TGTGCCAGTAGTTCCCGGACTGGAAAAGAGACCCAGTACTTC,CASSSRTGKETQYF
NA,TRBV27,NA,TRBJ2-7,TGTGCCAGCAGTCCCGGGAGATCCTACGAGCAGTACTTC,CASSPGRSYEQYF
NA,TRBV7-9,NA,TRBJ2-7,TGTGCCAGCAGCTTAGGGACAGAAAGCTACGAGCAGTACTTC,CASSLGTESYEQYF
NA,TRBV28,NA,TRBJ2-3,TGTGCCAGCGCCGGCGGCACTTACACAGATACGCAGTATTTT,CASAGGTYTDTQYF
TRBD2,TRBV27,NA,TRBJ2-1,TGTGCCAGCCGATTCGGGACTAGCTACAATGAGCAGTTCTTC,CASRFGTSYNEQFF
NA,TRBV7-9,NA,TRBJ2-5,TGTGCCAGCAGCTTTTTGGACTCCCGCGACCAAGAGACCCAGTACTTC,CASSFLDSRDQETQYF
TRBD1,TRBV27,once,TRBJ1-5,TGTGCCAGCAGGGCTACAGGGGGGGCTGGCAATCAGCCCCAGCATTTT,CASRATGGAGNQPQHF
NA,TRBV19,NA,TRBJ2-6,TGTGCCAGTAGTATTGGTTACTGGGCAGGCATAAGCGAGAGTGTCTCTGGGGCCAACGTCCTGACTTTC,CASSIGYWAGISESVSGANVLTF
NA,TRBV9,NA,TRBJ2-1,TGTGCCAGCAGCGTACCACGCAATGAGCAGTTCTTC,CASSVPRNEQFF
NA,TRBV6-5,once,TRBJ2-7,TGTGCCAGCAGGTGGGGCGATACCTACGAGCAGTACTTC,CASRWGDTYEQYF
NA,TRBV6-5,NA,TRBJ2-5,TGTGCCAGCAGTTACTCGGGGCTGATGCAAGAGACCCAGTACTTC,CASSYSGLMQETQYF